Listed below are T cell receptor beta chains from one sample, sequenced in a study of T cell repertoires in cytomegalovirus infection. Each CDR3 protein is one row after TCRdb ran MiXCR on the reads. The repertoire holds about 190,000 distinct CDR3 sequences, with 28% as singletons. Sequenced material: PBMCs. The receptors originated from a human donor in good health (CMV status not recorded). Some clones in this sample may be carry-over from other donors' samples. Both conserved end residues are part of each CDR3. The D gene is left open where the match is weak. Expanded clones get a size class; other rows say once, few or many, or leave the size out.

V gene: TRBV6-2/TRBV6-3
clone size: few
J gene: TRBJ1-3
D gene: .
CDR3 protein: CASTSRASGNTIYF
CDR3 DNA: TGTGCCAGCACTAGCCGGGCCTCTGGAAACACCATATATTTT

V gene: TRBV2
clone size: few
J gene: TRBJ1-1
D gene: TRBD1
CDR3 protein: CASLTRSHRGTGTEAFF
CDR3 DNA: TGTGCCAGCCTCACTCGATCCCACAGGGGCACGGGCACTGAAGCTTTCTTT

V gene: TRBV28
clone size: many
J gene: TRBJ2-7
D gene: TRBD1
CDR3 protein: CASRTGGSYEQYF
CDR3 DNA: TGTGCCAGCAGGACAGGGGGCTCCTACGAGCAGTACTTC

V gene: TRBV6-5
clone size: many
J gene: TRBJ2-3
D gene: .
CDR3 protein: CASRGRATDTQYF
CDR3 DNA: TGTGCCAGCAGGGGCCGGGCAACCGATACGCAGTATTTT

V gene: TRBV11-2
clone size: .
J gene: TRBJ2-3
D gene: TRBD1
CDR3 protein: CASSLGIQGGSSTDTQYF
CDR3 DNA: TGTGCCAGCAGCTTAGGAATCCAAGGGGGCTCGAGCACAGATACGCAGTATTTT

V gene: TRBV6-2/TRBV6-3
clone size: few
J gene: TRBJ1-5
D gene: .
CDR3 protein: CASSRSLGNQPQHF
CDR3 DNA: TGTGCCAGCAGCCGTAGTTTAGGCAATCAGCCCCAGCATTTT

V gene: TRBV7-8
clone size: many
J gene: TRBJ2-1
D gene: .
CDR3 protein: CASSGKRSSYNEQFF
CDR3 DNA: TGTGCCAGCAGCGGGAAACGGAGCTCCTACAATGAGCAGTTCTTC

V gene: TRBV7-2
clone size: .
J gene: TRBJ1-2
D gene: .
CDR3 protein: CASSLGRNYSYTF
CDR3 DNA: TGTGCCAGCAGCTTGGGCAGAAACTATAGCTACACCTTC

V gene: TRBV7-2
clone size: many
J gene: TRBJ1-4
D gene: .
CDR3 protein: CASSLGNDNEKLFF
CDR3 DNA: TGTGCCAGCAGCTTGGGCAATGATAATGAAAAACTGTTTTTT

V gene: TRBV12-3/TRBV12-4
clone size: .
J gene: TRBJ2-7
D gene: .
CDR3 protein: CASSRDGAHEQYF
CDR3 DNA: TGTGCCAGCAGTCGGGACGGAGCGCACGAGCAGTACTTC

V gene: TRBV7-2
clone size: many
J gene: TRBJ1-4
D gene: .
CDR3 protein: CASSRVEEKLFF
CDR3 DNA: TGTGCCAGCAGCAGGGTAGAGGAAAAACTGTTTTTT

V gene: TRBV7-2
clone size: many
J gene: TRBJ1-6
D gene: .
CDR3 protein: CASSSSDTRNNSPLHF
CDR3 DNA: TGTGCCAGCAGCTCCTCCGACACTCGGAATAATTCACCCCTCCACTTT

V gene: TRBV7-2
clone size: few
J gene: TRBJ2-1
D gene: .
CDR3 protein: CASSGPDSHYNEQFF
CDR3 DNA: TGTGCCAGCTCTGGGCCGGACAGCCATTACAATGAGCAGTTCTTC

V gene: TRBV5-1
clone size: .
J gene: TRBJ2-3
D gene: TRBD1
CDR3 protein: CASSLGRGSGTDTQYF
CDR3 DNA: TGCGCCAGCAGCTTGGGCAGGGGGTCGGGCACAGATACGCAGTATTTT

V gene: TRBV6-2/TRBV6-3
clone size: .
J gene: TRBJ2-7
D gene: TRBD1
CDR3 protein: CASSGTVRNEQYF
CDR3 DNA: TGTGCCAGCAGTGGGACAGTCAGAAACGAGCAGTACTTC

V gene: TRBV7-6
clone size: .
J gene: TRBJ2-7
D gene: TRBD1
CDR3 protein: CASSSSGTGAEQQYF
CDR3 DNA: TGTGCCAGCAGCAGCTCCGGGACAGGGGCCGAACAGCAGTACTTC

V gene: TRBV2
clone size: .
J gene: TRBJ1-1
D gene: .
CDR3 protein: CASSKDGSTEAFF
CDR3 DNA: TGTGCCAGCAGTAAGGATGGGTCCACTGAAGCTTTCTTT

V gene: TRBV7-7
clone size: few
J gene: TRBJ2-2
D gene: .
CDR3 protein: CASSPGTGELFF
CDR3 DNA: TGTGCTAGCAGCCCAGGGACCGGGGAGCTGTTTTTT

V gene: TRBV19
clone size: once
J gene: TRBJ1-1
D gene: .
CDR3 protein: CASRNMGGNTEAFF
CDR3 DNA: TGTGCCAGTCGTAATATGGGGGGCAACACTGAAGCTTTCTTT

V gene: TRBV28
clone size: many
J gene: TRBJ1-5
D gene: .
CDR3 protein: CASSGAEVSTQPQHF
CDR3 DNA: TGTGCCAGCAGTGGGGCAGAAGTAAGTACTCAGCCCCAGCATTTT

V gene: TRBV7-8
clone size: .
J gene: TRBJ2-7
D gene: .
CDR3 protein: CASSLMTGRDEQYF
CDR3 DNA: TGTGCCAGCAGCTTGATGACAGGGAGGGACGAGCAGTACTTC

V gene: TRBV7-2
clone size: many
J gene: TRBJ2-7
D gene: TRBD1
CDR3 protein: CASSVPGQGLSYEQYF
CDR3 DNA: TGTGCCAGCAGTGTCCCGGGACAGGGACTCTCCTACGAGCAGTACTTC

V gene: TRBV7-2
clone size: many
J gene: TRBJ1-5
D gene: .
CDR3 protein: CASSLVAVNQPQHF
CDR3 DNA: TGTGCCAGCAGCTTAGTGGCTGTAAATCAGCCCCAGCATTTT

V gene: TRBV30
clone size: .
J gene: TRBJ2-3
D gene: TRBD2
CDR3 protein: CAWSVRGGITDTQYF
CDR3 DNA: TGTGCCTGGAGTGTACGGGGGGGGATCACAGATACGCAGTATTTT

V gene: TRBV11-2
clone size: .
J gene: TRBJ2-3
D gene: .
CDR3 protein: CASSPQGAAITDTQYF
CDR3 DNA: TGTGCCAGCAGCCCCCAAGGAGCGGCGATCACAGATACGCAGTATTTT

V gene: TRBV20-1
clone size: few
J gene: TRBJ1-6
D gene: .
CDR3 protein: CSARDTTMGRNSPLHF
CDR3 DNA: TGCAGTGCTAGAGATACGACAATGGGTAGGAATTCACCCCTCCACTTT

V gene: TRBV7-2
clone size: .
J gene: TRBJ2-1
D gene: .
CDR3 protein: CASSLVAADNEQFF
CDR3 DNA: TGTGCCAGCAGCTTAGTCGCCGCGGACAATGAGCAGTTCTTC

V gene: TRBV11-3
clone size: few
J gene: TRBJ1-1
D gene: TRBD1
CDR3 protein: CASSLTGKNTEAFF
CDR3 DNA: TGTGCCAGCAGCTTGACAGGGAAGAACACTGAAGCTTTCTTT

V gene: TRBV20-1
clone size: .
J gene: TRBJ1-2
D gene: .
CDR3 protein: CSAFPGVAGRDYGYTF
CDR3 DNA: TGCAGTGCTTTCCCGGGCGTGGCAGGGAGGGATTATGGCTACACCTTC

V gene: TRBV6-2/TRBV6-3
clone size: .
J gene: TRBJ2-7
D gene: TRBD1
CDR3 protein: CASITRNRGHEQYF
CDR3 DNA: TGTGCCAGCATTACCAGAAACAGGGGCCACGAGCAGTACTTC

V gene: TRBV20-1
clone size: .
J gene: TRBJ2-5
D gene: .
CDR3 protein: CSARVGGPGTQYF
CDR3 DNA: TGCAGTGCTAGAGTTGGAGGACCGGGGACCCAGTACTTC

V gene: TRBV7-2
clone size: .
J gene: TRBJ2-2
D gene: .
CDR3 protein: CASSSREFLTGELFF
CDR3 DNA: TGTGCCAGCAGCTCCCGGGAGTTCCTTACCGGGGAGCTGTTTTTT

V gene: TRBV7-4
clone size: few
J gene: TRBJ2-1
D gene: TRBD1
CDR3 protein: CASSAPGQGNEQFF
CDR3 DNA: TGTGCCAGCAGCGCCCCGGGACAGGGAAATGAGCAGTTCTTC

V gene: TRBV5-4
clone size: few
J gene: TRBJ2-3
D gene: .
CDR3 protein: CASSLPGQLSTDTQYF
CDR3 DNA: TGTGCCAGCAGCTTGCCCGGACAGCTAAGCACAGATACGCAGTATTTT

V gene: TRBV2
clone size: .
J gene: TRBJ1-1
D gene: .
CDR3 protein: CASSVDVENTEAFF
CDR3 DNA: TGTGCCAGCAGTGTTGATGTTGAGAACACTGAAGCTTTCTTT

V gene: TRBV20-1
clone size: .
J gene: TRBJ2-3
D gene: .
CDR3 protein: CSAYNRDDYTDTQYF
CDR3 DNA: TGCAGTGCTTATAACCGGGACGACTACACAGATACGCAGTATTTT

V gene: TRBV4-2
clone size: .
J gene: TRBJ2-6
D gene: .
CDR3 protein: CASSQAPQGLGGANVLTF
CDR3 DNA: TGTGCCAGCAGCCAAGCCCCTCAGGGGTTAGGAGGGGCCAACGTCCTGACTTTC

V gene: TRBV7-2
clone size: many
J gene: TRBJ1-1
D gene: .
CDR3 protein: CASSLGQNSQKAFF
CDR3 DNA: TGTGCCAGCAGCTTAGGGCAGAACAGCCAAAAAGCTTTCTTT

V gene: TRBV18
clone size: few
J gene: TRBJ1-2
D gene: .
CDR3 protein: CASSPLGTAGYTF
CDR3 DNA: TGTGCCAGCTCACCACTTGGAACGGCTGGCTACACCTTC

V gene: TRBV7-6
clone size: many
J gene: TRBJ1-4
D gene: TRBD1
CDR3 protein: CASSSGQGGEKLFF
CDR3 DNA: TGTGCCAGCAGCTCGGGACAGGGCGGAGAAAAACTGTTTTTT

V gene: TRBV5-4
clone size: .
J gene: TRBJ2-7
D gene: TRBD2
CDR3 protein: CASSLAGGGDYEQYF
CDR3 DNA: TGTGCCAGCAGCTTGGCGGGCGGGGGAGATTACGAGCAGTACTTC

V gene: TRBV15
clone size: few
J gene: TRBJ1-2
D gene: .
CDR3 protein: CATSRAGFGYTF
CDR3 DNA: TGTGCCACCAGCAGAGCAGGGTTTGGCTACACCTTC